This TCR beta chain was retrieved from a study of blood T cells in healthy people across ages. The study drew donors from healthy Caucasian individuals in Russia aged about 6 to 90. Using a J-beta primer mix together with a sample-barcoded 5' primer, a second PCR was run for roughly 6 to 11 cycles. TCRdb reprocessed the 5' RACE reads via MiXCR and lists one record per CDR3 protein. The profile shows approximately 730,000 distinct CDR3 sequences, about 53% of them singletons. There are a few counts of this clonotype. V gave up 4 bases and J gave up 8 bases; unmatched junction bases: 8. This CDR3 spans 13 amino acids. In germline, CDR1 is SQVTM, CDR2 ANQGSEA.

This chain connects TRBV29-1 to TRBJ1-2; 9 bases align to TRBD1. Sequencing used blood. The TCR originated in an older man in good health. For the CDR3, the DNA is TGCAGCGTTGGGCCGGGACAGGGATACGGCTACACCTTC. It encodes CSVGPGQGYGYTF.